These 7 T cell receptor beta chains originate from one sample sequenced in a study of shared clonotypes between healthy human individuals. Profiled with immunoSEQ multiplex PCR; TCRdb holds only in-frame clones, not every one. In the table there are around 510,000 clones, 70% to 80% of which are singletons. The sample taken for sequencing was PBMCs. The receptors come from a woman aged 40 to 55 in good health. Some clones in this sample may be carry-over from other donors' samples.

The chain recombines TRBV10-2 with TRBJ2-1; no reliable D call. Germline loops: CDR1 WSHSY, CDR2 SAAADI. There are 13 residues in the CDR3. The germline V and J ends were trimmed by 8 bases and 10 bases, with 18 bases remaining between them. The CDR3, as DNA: TGCGCCAGCCGCTTAGGATTGTGGAGAGAGCAGTTCTTC. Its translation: CASRLGLWREQFF.

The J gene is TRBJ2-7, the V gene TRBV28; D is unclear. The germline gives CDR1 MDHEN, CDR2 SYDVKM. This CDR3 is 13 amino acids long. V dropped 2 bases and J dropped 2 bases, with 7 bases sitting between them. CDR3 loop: CASSLPATYEQYF. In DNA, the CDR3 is TGTGCCAGCAGTTTACCAGCCACCTACGAGCAGTACTTC.

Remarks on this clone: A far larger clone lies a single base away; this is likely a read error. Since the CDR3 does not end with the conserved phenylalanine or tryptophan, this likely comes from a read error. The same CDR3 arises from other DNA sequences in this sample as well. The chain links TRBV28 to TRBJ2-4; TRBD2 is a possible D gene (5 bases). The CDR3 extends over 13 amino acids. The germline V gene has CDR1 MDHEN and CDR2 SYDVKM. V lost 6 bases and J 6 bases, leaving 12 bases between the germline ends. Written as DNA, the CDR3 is TGTGCCAGCAGACTAGGGATCCTAAACATTCAGTACTTA. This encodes CASRLGILNIQYL.

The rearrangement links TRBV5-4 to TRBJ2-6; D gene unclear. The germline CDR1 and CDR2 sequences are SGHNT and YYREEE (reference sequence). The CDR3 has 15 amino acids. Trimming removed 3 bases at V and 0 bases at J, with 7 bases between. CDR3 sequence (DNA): TGTGCCAGCAGCTCGCCGGACTCTGGGGCCAACGTCCTGACTTTC. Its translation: CASSSPDSGANVLTF.

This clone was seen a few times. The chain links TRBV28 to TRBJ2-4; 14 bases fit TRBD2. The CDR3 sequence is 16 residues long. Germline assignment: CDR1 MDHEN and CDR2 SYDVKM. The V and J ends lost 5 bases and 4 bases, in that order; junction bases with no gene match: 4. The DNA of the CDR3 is TGTGCCAGCAGTCCGTGGACTAGCGGGGGGAAAAACATTCAGTACTTC. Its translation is CASSPWTSGGKNIQYF. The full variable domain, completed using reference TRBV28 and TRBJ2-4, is DVKVTQSSRYLVKRTGEKVFLECVQDMDHENMFWYRQDPGLGLRLIYFSYDVKMKEKGDIPEGYSVSREKKERFSLILESASTNQTSMYLCASSPWTSGGKNIQYFGAGTRLSVL.

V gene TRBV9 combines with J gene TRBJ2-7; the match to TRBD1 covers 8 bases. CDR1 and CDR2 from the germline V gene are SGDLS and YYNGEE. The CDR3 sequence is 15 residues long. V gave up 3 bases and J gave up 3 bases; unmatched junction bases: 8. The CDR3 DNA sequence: TGTGCCAGCAGCGACGGACAGGGATCCGACTACGAGCAGTACTTC. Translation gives CASSDGQGSDYEQYF.

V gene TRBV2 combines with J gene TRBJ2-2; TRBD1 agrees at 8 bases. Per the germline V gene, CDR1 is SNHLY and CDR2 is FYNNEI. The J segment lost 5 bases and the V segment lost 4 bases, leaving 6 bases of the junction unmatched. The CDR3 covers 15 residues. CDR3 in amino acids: CASSGLTGETGELFF. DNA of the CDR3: TGTGCCAGCAGTGGTCTGACAGGGGAGACCGGGGAGCTGTTTTTT.